These 23 T cell receptor beta chains came from one sample sequenced in a study of identical twins. TCRdb re-called the 5' RACE reads through MiXCR, storing one row per CDR3 protein. The table records around 140,000 distinct CDR3 sequences, around 3.6% of them present only once. Sequencing was carried out using memory T cells sorted from blood. These receptor sequences come from a man aged 18 to 30 in good health.

This clonotype was observed at least ten times. This chain joins TRBV20-1 and TRBJ2-3; D possibly corresponds to TRBD2 (6 bases). V was pared by 6 bases and J by 3 bases, with 25 bases between. CDR3 length equals 17 residues. Per germline, CDR1 DFQATT and CDR2 SNEGSKA (reference sequence). The CDR3 loop is CSALPPIPSDQTDTQYF. The CDR3 region has the DNA TGCAGTGCCCTCCCTCCGATTCCTAGCGACCAAACAGATACGCAGTATTTT.

This clonotype has ten or more counts. The rearrangement links TRBV7-8 to TRBJ2-2; D is unclear. V shed 5 bases and J shed 1 base, with 5 bases lying between them. CDR3 size: 13 residues. The germline gives CDR1 SGHVS, CDR2 FQNEAQ. The CDR3 DNA follows: TGTGCCAGCAGCATATTGAACACCGGGGAGCTGTTTTTT. As protein: CASSILNTGELFF.

In its sample, this clonotype was seen many times. The CDR3 reads CASSLQTTSTDTQYF. DNA for the CDR3: TGCGCCAGCAGCTTACAAACTACTAGCACAGATACGCAGTATTTT. The rearrangement uses TRBV5-1 and TRBJ2-3; no clear D gene. The CDR3 spans 15 residues. V was clipped by 2 bases and J by 0 bases, with 10 bases between them. Germline values: CDR1 SGHRS, CDR2 YFSETQ. Filled out from reference TRBV5-1 and TRBJ2-3, the complete variable domain reads KAGVTQTPRYLIKTRGQQVTLSCSPISGHRSVSWYQQTPGQGLQFLFEYFSETQRNKGNFPGRFSGRQFSNSRSEMNVSTLELGDSALYLCASSLQTTSTDTQYFGPGTRLTVL.

This clonotype has more than one count but fewer than ten. The V gene is TRBV4-3, the J gene TRBJ2-7; D is uncertain. Per germline, CDR1 LGHNA and CDR2 YSLEER. V dropped 3 bases and J dropped 2 bases, with 11 bases sitting between them. The CDR3 extends over 14 amino acids. CDR3 in DNA: TGCGCCAGCAGCCAGTATGGTGGTCCCTACGAGCAGTACTTC. This codes for CASSQYGGPYEQYF.

This clonotype was counted only a few times. Written as DNA, the CDR3 is TGCGCCAGCACCGGGTCCGTCGGGGTGTTTTTT. This gives the protein CASTGSVGVFF. The rearrangement uses TRBV5-1 and TRBJ2-2; D is perhaps TRBD2 (5 bases). Germline lookup yields CDR1 SGHRS and CDR2 YFSETQ. V was cut by 6 bases and J by 15 bases, with 15 bases left in between. This CDR3 has 11 amino acids.

This clonotype has a count of ten or more. CDR3 DNA sequence: TGTGCCAGCAGCTTAGTCGCGGACTCCTACGAGCAGTACTTC. It translates to CASSLVADSYEQYF. The chain uses TRBV11-3 and TRBJ2-7, with D hard to call. V was pared by 1 base and J by 0 bases, with 7 bases between. Germline V gene sequence: CDR1 SGHNT, CDR2 YENEEA. The CDR3 sequence is 14 residues long.

This clonotype was recorded many times. The V gene is TRBV5-1, the J gene TRBJ2-3, with TRBD2 matching over 8 bases. The V gene end was trimmed by 4 bases and the J gene end by 0 bases; junction bases not matched to a gene: 4. The CDR3 loop spans 15 amino acids. Germline CDR1 is SGHRS and CDR2 is YFSETQ. The CDR3 protein is CASSAIAGSTDTQYF. The CDR3 region has the DNA TGCGCCAGCAGCGCCATAGCGGGAAGCACAGATACGCAGTATTTT.

This clonotype was picked up many times. J is TRBJ1-5 and V is TRBV5-1; D unclear. Germline assignment: CDR1 SGHRS and CDR2 YFSETQ. This CDR3 contains 16 residues. V shed 0 bases and J shed 1 base, with 11 bases lying between them. CDR3: CASSLARVTSNQPQHF. CDR3 sequence (DNA): TGCGCCAGCAGCTTGGCCCGGGTAACAAGCAATCAGCCCCAGCATTTT.

This clonotype was detected ten times or more. The chain couples TRBV27 to TRBJ1-5, with a tentative D call TRBD1 (6 bases). CDR3 size: 15 residues. Germline V gene lookup returns CDR1 MNHEY and CDR2 SMNVEV (reference sequence). The V end was cut by 1 base, the J end by 6 bases, with 13 bases between. CDR3 loop: CASSLLGRGGQPQHF. For the CDR3, the DNA is TGTGCCAGCAGTTTATTAGGCAGGGGAGGTCAGCCCCAGCATTTT.

V usage is TRBV6-4 and J usage is TRBJ1-2; TRBD1 matches at 8 bases. The CDR3 is 21 residues long. Germline-derived CDR1 and CDR2 are MRHNA and SNTAGT. V lost 3 bases to trimming and J lost 5 bases; unmatched junction nucleotides: 26. The CDR3 DNA reads TGTGCCAGCAGTGAAGACTACATTGGACAGGGAGTAGTTCTGATAGGGTATGGCTACACCTTC. This gives the protein CASSEDYIGQGVVLIGYGYTF.

This clonotype was counted only a few times. This chain uses TRBV5-8 with TRBJ1-5; a possible D gene is TRBD1 (5 bases). This CDR3 spans 12 amino acids. V lost 2 bases to trimming and J lost 7 bases, with 7 bases between them. Germline CDR1 and CDR2: SGHTS and YDEGEE. CDR3 bases: TGTGCCAGCAGCTTCGGGGGACAGCCCCAGCATTTT. It yields the protein CASSFGGQPQHF.

This clonotype was detected many times. The chain links TRBV4-2 to TRBJ2-7; TRBD1 matches at 7 bases. The junction had 11 bases not matched to a gene; V was cut back by 0 bases and J by 9 bases. Germline-derived CDR1 and CDR2 are LGHNA and YNFKEQ. The CDR3 has 15 amino acids. The CDR3 is CASSQEGGTDFAQYF. In DNA form, the CDR3 reads TGTGCCAGCAGCCAAGAGGGTGGGACAGACTTTGCGCAGTACTTC.

This clonotype showed up many times. The V call is TRBV5-1, the J call TRBJ2-5, with D unresolved. Looked up from germline, CDR1 is SGHRS and CDR2 is YFSETQ. The CDR3 loop spans 12 amino acids. V dropped 3 bases and J dropped 5 bases, with 8 bases sitting between them. The chain's CDR3 is CASSYGQETQYF. CDR3 bases: TGCGCCAGCAGCTATGGCCAGGAGACCCAGTACTTC.

J is TRBJ1-5 and V is TRBV4-2, with 9 bases identical to TRBD1. J was trimmed by 6 bases and V by 3 bases; bases with no gene match: 12. Germline values: CDR1 LGHNA, CDR2 YNFKEQ. This CDR3 has 17 residues. The DNA for the CDR3 is TGTGCCAGCAGCCATGCAGCCCCGGGACAGGGTGGTCAGCCCCAGCATTTT. Translated: CASSHAAPGQGGQPQHF.

At least ten counts were recorded for this clonotype. The CDR3 is CASSLRAIEQYF. The CDR3 DNA reads TGTGCCAGCAGCTTACGAGCTATCGAGCAGTACTTC. The chain has TRBV7-8 and TRBJ2-7; no clear D. Per germline, CDR1 SGHVS and CDR2 FQNEAQ. The ends were cut back, 2 bases at V and 6 bases at J, with 8 bases in the middle. This CDR3 has 12 residues.

Points on this clonotype: A read error may be the cause here, since a much bigger clone is one base away. The rearrangement links TRBV10-3 to TRBJ2-5; D gene ambiguous. Germline CDR1 and CDR2: ENHRY and SYGVKD. The CDR3 runs to 12 residues. The CDR3 is CAISDSQETQHF. The DNA for the CDR3 is TGTGCCATCAGTGACAGCCAAGAGACCCAGCACTTC.

This clonotype was picked up many times. The V call is TRBV10-3, the J call TRBJ1-4; D is unresolved. CDR1 and CDR2 (germline): ENHRY, SYGVKD. Deletions cut 3 bases from V and 0 bases from J, with 11 bases between. The CDR3 is 16 residues long. The CDR3 protein is CAISEGRGATNEKLFF. As DNA, the CDR3 is TGTGCCATCAGTGAAGGCCGGGGTGCAACTAATGAAAAACTGTTTTTT.

The sample holds many counts of this clonotype. The V and J genes are TRBV5-1 and TRBJ2-1, with D possibly TRBD2 on 6 matching bases. This CDR3 has 17 residues. Trimming cost V 0 bases and J 0 bases, with 13 bases left between them. Germline values: CDR1 SGHRS, CDR2 YFSETQ. CDR3: CASSLGTGAPSYNEQFF. CDR3 coding DNA: TGCGCCAGCAGCTTGGGGACGGGAGCCCCCTCCTACAATGAGCAGTTCTTC.

This clonotype was detected many times. CDR3 DNA: TGCAGTGCTAGAGAAGTAGCGAACGGGGAGCTGTTTTTT. Translated: CSAREVANGELFF. This chain connects TRBV20-1 to TRBJ2-2; D perhaps matches TRBD2 (5 bases). The germline gives CDR1 DFQATT, CDR2 SNEGSKA (reference sequence). The germline V and J ends were trimmed by 0 bases and 7 bases, with 9 bases remaining between them. CDR3 length equals 13 residues.

This clonotype was counted between two and nine times. V and J are TRBV7-2 and TRBJ2-1, with 8 bases fitting TRBD2. There are 14 residues in the CDR3. The germline CDR1 and CDR2 sequences are SGHTA and FQGNSA. Trimming removed 4 bases from V and 9 bases from J; junction bases left unmatched: 8. The CDR3 region is CASSWNSGNGEQFF. In nucleotides, the CDR3 is TGTGCCAGCAGCTGGAATAGCGGGAACGGTGAGCAGTTCTTC. The complete variable domain, with remaining parts taken from reference TRBV7-2 and TRBJ2-1, reads GAGVSQSPSNKVTEKGKDVELRCDPISGHTALYWYRQSLGQGLEFLIYFQGNSAPDKSGLPSDRFSAERTGGSVSTLTIQRTQQEDSAVYLCASSWNSGNGEQFFGPGTRLTVL.

This clonotype was counted ten times or more. The rearrangement uses TRBV5-1 and TRBJ2-7; TRBD1 or TRBD2 may be the D gene (5 bases each). V lost 4 bases to trimming and J lost 3 bases, with 17 bases between them. Germline-derived CDR1 and CDR2 are SGHRS and YFSETQ. This CDR3 is 15 amino acids long. The CDR3 DNA follows: TGCGCCAGCAGCATCAGGGACCTCACCTGCTACGAGCAGTACGTC. Protein product: CASSIRDLTCYEQYV.

This clonotype was recorded at least ten times. The rearrangement joins TRBV9 to TRBJ1-1; perhaps TRBD1 as D (5 bases). Trimming took off 0 bases at V and 6 bases at J, with 18 bases between the two ends. Germline V lookup: CDR1 SGDLS, CDR2 YYNGEE. The CDR3 loop spans 16 amino acids. This CDR3 is CASSVGGGVRGAEAFF. CDR3 DNA sequence: TGTGCCAGCAGCGTAGGCGGGGGGGTGAGGGGAGCTGAAGCTTTCTTT.

This clonotype has a count of ten or more. The chain employs TRBV4-2 and TRBJ2-2; no definite D call. This CDR3 is 14 amino acids long. Trimming took off 6 bases at V and 0 bases at J, with 8 bases between the two ends. CDR1 is LGHNA and CDR2 is YNFKEQ in the germline V gene. This CDR3 reads CASRSSSNTGELFF. The CDR3 coding sequence is TGTGCCAGCAGGTCAAGCTCGAACACCGGGGAGCTGTTTTTT.